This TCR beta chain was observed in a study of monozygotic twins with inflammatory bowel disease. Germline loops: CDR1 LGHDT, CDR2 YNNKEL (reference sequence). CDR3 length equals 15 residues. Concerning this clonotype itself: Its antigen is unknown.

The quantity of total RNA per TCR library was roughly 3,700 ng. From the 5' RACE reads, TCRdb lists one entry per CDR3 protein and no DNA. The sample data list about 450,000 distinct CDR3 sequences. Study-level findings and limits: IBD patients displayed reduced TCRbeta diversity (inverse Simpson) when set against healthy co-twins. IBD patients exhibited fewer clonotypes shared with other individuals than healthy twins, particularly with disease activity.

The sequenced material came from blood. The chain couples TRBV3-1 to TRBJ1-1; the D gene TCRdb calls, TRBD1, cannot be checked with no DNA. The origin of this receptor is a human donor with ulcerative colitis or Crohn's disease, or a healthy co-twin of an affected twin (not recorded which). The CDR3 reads CASSPLGQPNTEAFF. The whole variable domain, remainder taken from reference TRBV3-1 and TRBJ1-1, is DTAVSQTPKYLVTQMGNDKSIKCEQNLGHDTMYWYKQDSKKFLKIMFSYNNKELIINETVPNRFSPKSPDKAHLNLHINSLELGDSAVYFCASSPLGQPNTEAFFGQGTRLTVV.